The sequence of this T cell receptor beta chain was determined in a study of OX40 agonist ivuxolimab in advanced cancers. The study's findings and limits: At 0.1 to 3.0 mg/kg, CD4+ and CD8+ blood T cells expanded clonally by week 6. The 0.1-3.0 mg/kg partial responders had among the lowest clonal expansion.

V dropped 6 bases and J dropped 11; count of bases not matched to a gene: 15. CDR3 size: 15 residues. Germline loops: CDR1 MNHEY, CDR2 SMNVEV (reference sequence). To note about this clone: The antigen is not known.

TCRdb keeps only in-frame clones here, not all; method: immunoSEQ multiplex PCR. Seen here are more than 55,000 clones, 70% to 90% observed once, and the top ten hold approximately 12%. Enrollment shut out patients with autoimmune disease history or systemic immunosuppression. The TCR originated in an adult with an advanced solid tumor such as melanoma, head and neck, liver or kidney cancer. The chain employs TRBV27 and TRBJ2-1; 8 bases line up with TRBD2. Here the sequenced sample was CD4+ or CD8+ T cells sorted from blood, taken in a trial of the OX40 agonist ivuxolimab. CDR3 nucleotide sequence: TGTGCCAGCAGACTAGCCCTGGGTAGCGGGGATAAGCAGTTCTTC. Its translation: CASRLALGSGDKQFF.